The rows below give T cell receptor beta chains drawn from one sample of a study of cytomegalovirus exposure and HLA in healthy donors. This table comes from immunoSEQ multiplex PCR, and its TCRdb copy is limited to in-frame clones, with some not included. The sample lists some 140,000 clones; approximately 80% were seen once. The sequenced sample was PBMCs. The origin of the receptors is a woman aged 40 to 55 in good health and CMV-seronegative. CDR3s include the opening cysteine and the closing phenylalanine or tryptophan. D genes are given only for firm matches. A clone size is listed for some rows: how often the clone was seen (once, few, many), or a class if it is expanded.

TRBV5-1	TRBJ2-2	NA	NA	CASSLGPLRGKTGELFF	TGCGCCAGCAGCTTGGGCCCCCTACGGGGAAAAACCGGGGAGCTGTTTTTT
TRBV25-1	TRBJ2-1	NA	TRBD2	CASSDLRAGGHNEQFF	TGTGCCAGCAGTGACCTGCGGGCGGGGGGCCATAATGAGCAGTTCTTC
TRBV30	TRBJ1-4	few	NA	CAWSVRGGTNEKLFF	TGTGCCTGGAGTGTACGGGGGGGAACTAATGAAAAACTGTTTTTT
TRBV10-3	TRBJ1-6	NA	TRBD1	CAISGQGAPGSPLHF	TGTGCCATCAGCGGACAGGGGGCGCCGGGTTCACCCCTCCACTTT
TRBV28	TRBJ2-7	NA	NA	CASSLLGGEQYF	TGTGCCAGCAGTCTACTAGGCGGCGAGCAGTACTTC
TRBV6-5	TRBJ2-1	NA	NA	CASGSRGSSYNEQFF	TGTGCCAGCGGATCACGGGGGAGCTCCTACAATGAGCAGTTCTTC
TRBV2	TRBJ2-7	NA	TRBD1	CASRGDRGEQYF	TGTGCCAGCAGAGGGGACAGGGGCGAGCAGTACTTC
TRBV10-3	TRBJ2-3	NA	NA	CAISSGTGGTDTQYF	TGTGCCATCAGCTCCGGGACTGGGGGTACAGATACGCAGTATTTT
TRBV6-6	TRBJ1-6	NA	TRBD1	CASTFGQGDSPLHF	TGTGCCAGCACCTTCGGACAGGGGGATTCACCCCTCCACTTT
TRBV7-2	TRBJ1-3	NA	TRBD1	CASSFPGQGTGNTIYF	TGTGCCAGCAGCTTTCCGGGACAGGGAACAGGAAACACCATATATTTT
TRBV7-2	TRBJ2-2	NA	NA	CASSLARGTGELFF	TGTGCCAGCAGCTTAGCTCGAGGGACCGGGGAGCTGTTTTTT
TRBV18	TRBJ2-3	NA	TRBD2	CASSLAGEEDTQYF	TGTGCCAGCTCATTAGCGGGGGAGGAAGATACGCAGTATTTT
TRBV5-6	TRBJ2-3	once	NA	CASSLGSGTSTDTQYF	TGTGCCAGCAGCTTAGGCAGCGGTACTAGCACAGATACGCAGTATTTT
TRBV12-5	TRBJ1-1	NA	NA	CASGSQGFGEAFF	TGTGCTAGTGGTTCGCAGGGGTTTGGAGAAGCTTTCTTT
TRBV29-1	TRBJ1-2	NA	NA	CSVDNPGQDYGYTF	TGCAGCGTCGACAACCCGGGACAAGACTATGGCTACACCTTC
TRBV13	TRBJ2-7	NA	TRBD1	CASSLAGGSYEQYF	TGTGCCAGCAGCTTAGCAGGGGGTTCCTACGAGCAGTACTTC
TRBV9	TRBJ1-6	NA	NA	CASSGTGPDSPLHF	TGTGCCAGCAGCGGAACAGGGCCAGATTCACCCCTCCACTTT
TRBV28	TRBJ1-2	NA	NA	CASSPGGTYGYTF	TGTGCCAGCAGCCCGGGAGGGACCTATGGCTACACCTTC
TRBV5-4	TRBJ1-2	once	TRBD1	CASSPSRDRVGGYTF	TGTGCCAGCAGCCCATCCCGGGACAGGGTCGGGGGCTACACCTTC
TRBV14	TRBJ2-2	NA	NA	CASSPPGKNTGELFF	TGTGCCAGCAGCCCCCCAGGGAAGAACACCGGGGAGCTGTTTTTT
TRBV13	TRBJ2-7	NA	TRBD1	CASTRTGTGRYEQYF	TGTGCCAGCACCCGGACAGGGACAGGACGGTACGAGCAGTACTTC
TRBV25-1	TRBJ2-2	NA	NA	CASTPKGGAGDRELFF	TGTGCCAGCACCCCAAAAGGGGGGGCGGGCGACCGGGAGCTGTTTTTT
TRBV5-1	TRBJ1-2	NA	TRBD1	CASSRTGDRVGSYTF	TGCGCCAGCAGCCGGACGGGGGACAGGGTCGGGAGCTACACCTTC
TRBV28	TRBJ1-1	NA	TRBD1	CASKNTGGGLNTEAFF	TGTGCCAGCAAAAATACAGGGGGTGGGTTGAACACTGAAGCTTTCTTT
TRBV28	TRBJ1-2	few	TRBD1	CASSPGQGAAYGYTF	TGTGCCAGCAGCCCGGGACAGGGGGCGGCGTATGGCTACACCTTC
TRBV28	TRBJ2-5	NA	TRBD2	CASSPKRGRGETQYF	TGTGCCAGCAGTCCGAAGCGGGGTAGGGGAGAGACCCAGTACTTC
TRBV5-1	TRBJ2-7	NA	NA	CASSSRQGAYEQYF	TGCGCCAGCAGCTCCCGGCAGGGCGCCTACGAGCAGTACTTC
TRBV4-2	TRBJ2-4	NA	TRBD2	CASSLNPSSGGVNKNIQYF	TGTGCCAGCAGCCTTAATCCTTCTAGCGGGGGGGTGAACAAAAACATTCAGTACTTC
TRBV12-5	TRBJ2-2	NA	NA	CASGLEGPTGELFF	TGTGCTAGTGGTTTGGAGGGGCCCACCGGGGAGCTGTTTTTT
TRBV7-9	TRBJ2-5	NA	NA	CASSPQETQYF	TGTGCCAGCAGCCCACAAGAGACCCAGTACTTC
TRBV29-1	TRBJ2-2	few	NA	CSATGTNTGELFF	TGCAGCGCAACAGGGACGAACACCGGGGAGCTGTTTTTT
TRBV5-6	TRBJ1-5	NA	NA	CASSSRGNNQPQHF	TGTGCCAGCAGCTCCAGGGGTAACAATCAGCCCCAGCATTTT
TRBV2	TRBJ2-6	few	TRBD1	CASSSGQLPSGANVLTF	TGTGCCAGCAGCTCGGGACAGCTCCCCTCTGGGGCCAACGTCCTGACTTTC
TRBV4-3	TRBJ1-1	NA	NA	CASSQDMPTRRKAFF	TGCGCCAGCAGCCAAGATATGCCTACTCGGCGGAAAGCTTTCTTT
TRBV2	TRBJ2-7	NA	TRBD1	CASSLGQGYEQYF	TGTGCCAGCAGTTTAGGACAGGGCTACGAGCAGTACTTC
TRBV6-1	TRBJ1-1	few	TRBD1	CAFRPDRGGYTEAFF	TGTGCCTTCAGGCCGGACAGGGGAGGGTACACTGAAGCTTTCTTT
TRBV6-6	TRBJ2-4	NA	NA	CASSYPPNTKNIQYF	TGTGCCAGCAGTTACCCCCCCAACACCAAAAACATTCAGTACTTC
TRBV7-8	TRBJ2-7	few	NA	CASSRIRLDRGYEQYF	TGTGCCAGCAGCCGCATCCGGTTAGACAGAGGCTACGAGCAGTACTTC
TRBV6-1	TRBJ1-3	NA	TRBD1	CASSEGQGTTTYF	TGTGCCAGCAGTGAGGGACAGGGTACTACAACGTATTTT
TRBV29-1	TRBJ2-3	NA	TRBD2	CSLNGAGGTDTQYF	TGCAGCCTAAACGGGGCGGGGGGCACAGATACGCAGTATTTT
TRBV19	TRBJ2-6	NA	NA	CASSFRQSGANVLTF	TGTGCCAGTAGTTTTCGACAGTCTGGGGCCAACGTCCTGACTTTC
TRBV4-1	TRBJ1-2	NA	TRBD1	CASSRQGDNYGYTF	TGCGCCAGCAGTAGACAGGGAGATAACTATGGCTACACCTTC
TRBV7-2	TRBJ1-3	NA	TRBD1	CASSLAGTASGNTIYF	TGTGCCAGCAGCTTAGCGGGGACAGCTTCTGGAAACACCATATATTTT
TRBV7-6	TRBJ1-4	NA	TRBD1	CASSGGQGATWFGEKLFF	TGTGCCAGCAGCGGAGGACAGGGGGCAACCTGGTTTGGTGAAAAACTGTTTTTT
TRBV6-1	TRBJ1-4	NA	NA	CASSEHVQGPNEKLFF	TGTGCCAGCAGTGAACATGTCCAGGGGCCGAATGAAAAACTGTTTTTT
TRBV4-3	TRBJ1-1	NA	TRBD1	CASSQVGTGLNTEAFF	TGCGCCAGCAGCCAAGTCGGGACAGGGTTGAACACTGAAGCTTTCTTT